The sequence of this TCR beta chain was determined in a study of T cell responses to AZD1222 COVID-19 vaccine. Some clones are missing from TCRdb's copy, which holds only in-frame ones; the method was immunoSEQ multiplex PCR. This repertoire shows about 200,000 clones, roughly nine tenths found once; its top ten account for less than 4%. J lost 2 bases, V lost 0 bases, and 1 base had no gene match. CDR1 GTSNPN and CDR2 SVGIG come from the germline V gene (reference sequence). This CDR3 spans 15 amino acids. This clone came up once. What it binds is unknown. Study-wide findings and caveats: Vaccine-associated CD4 TCRs ranged over spike, dominating at 160-218 and 743-854. Among spike-specific TCRs, nearly half reportedly target unmutated variant regions. Most donors were white British and more were female, and clonal diversity was possibly underestimated.

Sequenced material: peripheral blood, taken 28 days after the second dose of the MenACWY control vaccine. The chain has TRBV30 and TRBJ2-7, with TRBD2 identical over 13 bases. The source is an adult who received the MenACWY meningococcal vaccine as a control. As DNA, the CDR3 is TGTGCCTGGAGTGTACTAGCGGGAGGGCCCTACGAGCAGTACTTC. It specifies CAWSVLAGGPYEQYF.